This T cell receptor beta chain emerged from a study of T cell responses to AZD1222 COVID-19 vaccine. Sequenced by immunoSEQ multiplex PCR; TCRdb stores in-frame clones only, minus some. The table records 95,000 to 110,000 clones, approximately 90% of them present only once. The CDR3 totals 15 residues. Between the trimmed V and J ends, which lost 4 bases and 0 bases, there was a span of 10 bases. CDR1 and CDR2 (germline): MNHEY, SVGAGI. Sequenced material: peripheral blood, taken 28 days after the second AZD1222 dose. The chain employs TRBV6-5 and TRBJ1-3; the D gene is possibly TRBD1 (5 bases). This receptor was obtained from an adult who received the AZD1222 COVID-19 vaccine. The CDR3 sequence: CASSSDRYSGNTIYF. In DNA, the CDR3 is TGTGCCAGCAGTTCCGACAGATACTCTGGAAACACCATATATTTT.